This T cell receptor beta chain comes out of a study of T cell repertoires and HLA-DP antigens. The overall study: Donor ages ranged from 18-to-29 to 60-to-69; a couple of men, one woman.

The CDR3 consists of 16 residues. The V gene lost 4 bases and the J gene lost 0 bases, with 13 bases spanning the gap. Per the germline V gene, CDR1 is LNHDA and CDR2 is SQIVND (reference sequence). General observations from the study: Previously undetected clones averaged approximately 34% and 48% against the two alleles respectively.

Deep-resolution sequencing targeted roughly 220,000 T cell genomes in pre-culture CD4+ samples. Measured with immunoSEQ multiplex PCR; TCRdb has only the in-frame clones, and not every one. The table records approximately 89,000 clones, more than 75% of them present only once. With respect to this clone: Its antigen is currently unknown.

The specimen sequenced was CD4+ T cells from PBMCs. The receptor was derived from a man between 50 and 59 years old in good health and CMV-seronegative. The chain employs TRBV19 and TRBJ1-3, with unresolved D. The CDR3 protein is CASSSREPNSGNTIYF. The DNA of the CDR3 is TGTGCCAGTAGTAGCCGGGAGCCCAACTCTGGAAACACCATATATTTT.